This T cell receptor (beta chain) was sequenced for a study of cytomegalovirus exposure and HLA in healthy donors. Looking at the study overall: There were 88 million or so unique TCRs (from HLA-typed donors) in an early data release. Findings and caveats of the study: TCR beta sequences numbering around 15,000 were associated with HLA alleles at 0.05 false discovery rate in a later analysis.

In the PCR, 60 Vbeta and 13 Jbeta primers were used. The repertoire was sequenced with immunoSEQ multiplex PCR; TCRdb's copy has only in-frame clones and lacks some. This table has 200,000 to 250,000 clones, more than 65% appearing once. This clone showed up just once. Its antigen is unidentified. This CDR3 region has 13 residues. Germline V gives CDR1 LNHDA, CDR2 SQIVND (reference sequence). V dropped 8 bases and J dropped 1 base, with 11 bases sitting between them. Sequenced input: PBMCs. The chain employs TRBV19 and TRBJ2-5; D perhaps matches TRBD1 (6 bases). The receptor comes from a man younger than 35 in good health and CMV-seronegative. CDR3 in amino acids: CASGGTIQETQYF. The DNA of the CDR3 is TGTGCCAGTGGGGGCACCATCCAAGAGACCCAGTACTTC.